This T cell receptor beta chain is from a study of Ad26.COV2.S vaccination and SARS-CoV-2 variants. Looking at the study overall: The Ad26.COV2.S arm of the COV1001 trial was where the donor was placed. Intramuscularly, Ad26.COV2.S was given either once or twice, 56 days apart. Study findings and constraints: After vaccination, substantial breadth of spike-specific CD8+ and CD4+ responses was reported.

The treatment here: around 19 received Ad26.COV2.S at low or high dose, single or two shots; about 5 received placebo; per-sample allocation not given. Day 63 following the first vaccine or placebo injection was when the samples were taken. This clone was seen once. Its antigen is not known. Using immunoSEQ multiplex PCR, the repertoire was profiled, and TCRdb retains in-frame clones only, with some absent. The sample lists about 320,000 clones, just over 85% occurring once. The sequence was collected from a person between 18 and 59 years old who received the Ad26.COV2.S COVID-19 vaccine or a placebo. Sequenced here: peripheral blood, sampled in a trial of Ad26.COV2.S vaccine versus placebo.

The CDR3 DNA reads as TGTGCCACCACAGACAGGGGGCGAAGCACCGGGGAGCTGTTTTTT. This sequence encodes CATTDRGRSTGELFF. The chain combines TRBV19 with TRBJ2-2, with TRBD1 matching 10 bases. CDR1 is LNHDA and CDR2 is SQIVND in the germline V gene (reference sequence). V lost 10 bases, J lost 4 bases, and 9 bases stayed unmatched. The CDR3 is made up of 15 amino acids.